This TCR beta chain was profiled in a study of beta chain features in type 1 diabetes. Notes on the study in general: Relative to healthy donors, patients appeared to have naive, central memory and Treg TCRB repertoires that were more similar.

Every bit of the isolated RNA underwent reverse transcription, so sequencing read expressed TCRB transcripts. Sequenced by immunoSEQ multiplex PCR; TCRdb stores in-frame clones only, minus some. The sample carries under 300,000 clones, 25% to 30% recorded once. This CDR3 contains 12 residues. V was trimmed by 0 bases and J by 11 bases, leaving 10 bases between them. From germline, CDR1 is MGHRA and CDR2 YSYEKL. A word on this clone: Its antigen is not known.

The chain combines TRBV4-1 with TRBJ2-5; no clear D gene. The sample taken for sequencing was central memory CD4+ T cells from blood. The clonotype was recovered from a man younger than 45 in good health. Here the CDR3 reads CASSQDELTQYF. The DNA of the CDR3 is TGCGCCAGCAGCCAAGATGAACTCACGCAGTACTTC.